The sequence of this TCR beta chain was determined in a study of lymphopenia after photon versus proton radiotherapy. Of note for this clone: Its antigen is as yet unknown.

Study observations and caveats: After the lymphocyte nadir, photon-treated repertoires showed oligoclonal expansion, especially of CD8+ Temra cells.

Some clones are missing from TCRdb's copy, which holds only in-frame ones; the method was immunoSEQ multiplex PCR. Counted here are about 160,000 clones, 80% to 90% occurring once; the ten biggest clones make up less than 6%. Per germline, CDR1 KGHSH and CDR2 LQKENI. The CDR3 sequence is 13 residues long. V was clipped by 2 bases and J by 4 bases, with 3 bases between them. The chain uses TRBV18 and TRBJ2-6; D not resolved. The material was peripheral blood, obtained from a patient treated with photon-based radiotherapy. This TCR derives from a man between 50 and 59 years old with gastric cancer. CDR3 nucleotide sequence: TGTGCCAGCTCACCAACCGGGGCCAACGTCCTGACTTTC. It yields the protein CASSPTGANVLTF.